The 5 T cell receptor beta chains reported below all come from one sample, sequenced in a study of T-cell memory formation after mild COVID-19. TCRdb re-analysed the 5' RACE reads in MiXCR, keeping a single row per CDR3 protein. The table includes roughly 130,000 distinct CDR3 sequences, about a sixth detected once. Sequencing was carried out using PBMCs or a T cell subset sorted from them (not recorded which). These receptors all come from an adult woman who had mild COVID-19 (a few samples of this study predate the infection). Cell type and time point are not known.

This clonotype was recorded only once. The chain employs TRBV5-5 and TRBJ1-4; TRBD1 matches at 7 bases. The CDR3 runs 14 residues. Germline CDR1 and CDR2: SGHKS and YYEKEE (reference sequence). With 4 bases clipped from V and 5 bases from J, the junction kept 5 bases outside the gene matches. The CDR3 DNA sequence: TGTGCCAGCAGCGCCGGGACAGTAAATGAAAAACTGTTTTTT. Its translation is CASSAGTVNEKLFF.

CDR3 DNA: TGCAGCGTTGAAGAGGCGGGCGGGGGAGTCTACAATGAGCAGTTCTTC. Its translation is CSVEEAGGGVYNEQFF. The chain is built from TRBV29-1 and TRBJ2-1, with 7 bases lining up with TRBD2. This CDR3 comprises 16 residues. Losses at the gene ends were 0 bases for V and 3 bases for J; bases not matched to a gene: 8. From germline, CDR1 is SQVTM and CDR2 ANQGSEA.

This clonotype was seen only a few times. The CDR3: CASSVPGNEQFF. In nucleotides, the CDR3 is TGTGCCAGCAGCGTACCGGGCAATGAGCAGTTCTTC. The V gene is TRBV9, the J gene TRBJ2-1; D ambiguous. This CDR3 has 12 amino acids. Germline V gene data show CDR1 as SGDLS and CDR2 as YYNGEE. Trimming removed 1 base from V and 6 bases from J, with 5 bases in between.

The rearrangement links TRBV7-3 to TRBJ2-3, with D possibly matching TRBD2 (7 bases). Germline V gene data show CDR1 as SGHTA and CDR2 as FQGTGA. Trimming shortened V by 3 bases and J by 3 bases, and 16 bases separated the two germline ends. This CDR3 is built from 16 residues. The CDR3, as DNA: TGTGCCAGCAGCTTCGCCCCGGGGGGCCTGACAGATACGCAGTATTTT. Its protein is CASSFAPGGLTDTQYF.

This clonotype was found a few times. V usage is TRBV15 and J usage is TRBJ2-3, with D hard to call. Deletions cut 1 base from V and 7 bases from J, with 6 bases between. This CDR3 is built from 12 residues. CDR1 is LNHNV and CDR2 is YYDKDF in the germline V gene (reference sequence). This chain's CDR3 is CATSRVGYTQYF. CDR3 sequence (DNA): TGTGCCACCAGCAGAGTAGGCTATACGCAGTATTTT.